This T cell receptor (beta chain) was observed in a study of CXCR3 chemokines and chemotherapy response in bladder cancer. TCRdb re-analysed the PCR reads in MiXCR, keeping a single row per CDR3 protein. The repertoire holds over 8,500 distinct CDR3 sequences, with about 23% as singletons. By sample fraction, this clonotype is medium-sized (0.01 to 0.1%). V lost 4 bases to trimming and J lost 3 bases, with 15 bases between them. The CDR3 runs to 15 residues. From germline, CDR1 is MNHEY and CDR2 SVGAGI. The biological material was taken from a patient whose treatment included neoadjuvant chemotherapy. The chain recombines TRBV6-5 with TRBJ1-1; no firm D call. This clonotype was sampled from a human donor with bladder cancer that did not respond to neoadjuvant chemotherapy. CDR3: CASSFRPSLHTEAFF. CDR3 nucleotides: TGTGCCAGCAGTTTCCGACCTTCCCTGCACACTGAAGCTTTCTTT.